The table lists the clone carrying this T cell receptor (beta chain) with a count of one. Using immunoSEQ multiplex PCR, the repertoire was profiled, and TCRdb retains in-frame clones only, with some absent. The table has roughly 660,000 clones, about 92% seen once. The data derive from a study of shared clonotypes between healthy human individuals. CDR3 length equals 12 residues. Trimming cost V 7 bases and J 7 bases, with 13 bases left between them. Germline V CDR1 and CDR2: SEHNR, FQNEAQ (reference sequence). The chain has TRBV7-9 and TRBJ1-2, with D perhaps TRBD1 (5 bases). This TCR was sampled from a man aged 18 to 30 in good health. Some clones in this sample may be carry-over from other donors' samples. Sequencing was carried out using memory CD8+ T cells from PBMCs. Noted subset: CD45RO+ cells pooled with CCR7-negative TemRA cells. The CDR3 is CASIKWGSGYTF. As DNA, the CDR3 is TGTGCCAGCATCAAATGGGGCTCTGGCTACACCTTC.